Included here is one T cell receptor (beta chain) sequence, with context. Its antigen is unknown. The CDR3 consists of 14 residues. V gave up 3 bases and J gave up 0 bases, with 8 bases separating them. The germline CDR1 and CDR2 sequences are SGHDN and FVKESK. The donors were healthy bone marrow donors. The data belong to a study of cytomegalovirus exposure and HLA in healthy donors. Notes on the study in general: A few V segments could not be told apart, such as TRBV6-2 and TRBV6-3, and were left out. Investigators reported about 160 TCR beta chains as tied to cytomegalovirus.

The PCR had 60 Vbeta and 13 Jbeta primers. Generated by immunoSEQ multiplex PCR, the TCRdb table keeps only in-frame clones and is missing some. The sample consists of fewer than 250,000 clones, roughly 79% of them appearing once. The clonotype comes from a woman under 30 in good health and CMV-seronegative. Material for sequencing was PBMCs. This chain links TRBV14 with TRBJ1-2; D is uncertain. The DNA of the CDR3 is TGTGCCAGCAGCCAGGAGGGATCTAACTATGGCTACACCTTC. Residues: CASSQEGSNYGYTF.